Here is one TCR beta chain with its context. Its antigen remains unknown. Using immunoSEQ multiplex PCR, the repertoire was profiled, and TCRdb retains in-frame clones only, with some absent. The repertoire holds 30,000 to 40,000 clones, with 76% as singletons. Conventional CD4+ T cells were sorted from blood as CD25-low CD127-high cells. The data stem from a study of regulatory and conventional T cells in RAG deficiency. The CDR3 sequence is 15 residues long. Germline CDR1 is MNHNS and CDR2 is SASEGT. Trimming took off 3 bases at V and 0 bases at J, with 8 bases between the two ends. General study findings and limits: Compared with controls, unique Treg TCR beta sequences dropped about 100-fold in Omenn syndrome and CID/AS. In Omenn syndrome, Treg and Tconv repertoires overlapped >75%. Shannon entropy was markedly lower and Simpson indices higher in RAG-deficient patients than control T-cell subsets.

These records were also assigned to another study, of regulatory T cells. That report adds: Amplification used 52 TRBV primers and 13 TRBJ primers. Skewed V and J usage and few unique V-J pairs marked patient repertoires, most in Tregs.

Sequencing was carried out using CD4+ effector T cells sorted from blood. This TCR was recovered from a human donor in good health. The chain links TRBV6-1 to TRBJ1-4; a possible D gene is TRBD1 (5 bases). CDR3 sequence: CASSDRGTTNEKLFF. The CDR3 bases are TGTGCCAGCAGTGATAGGGGAACAACTAATGAAAAACTGTTTTTT.